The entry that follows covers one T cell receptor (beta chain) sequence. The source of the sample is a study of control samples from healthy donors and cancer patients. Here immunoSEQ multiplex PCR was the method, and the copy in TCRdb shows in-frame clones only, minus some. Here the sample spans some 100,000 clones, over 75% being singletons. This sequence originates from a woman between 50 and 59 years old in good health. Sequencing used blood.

For the CDR3, the DNA is TGTGCCAGCAATGGACTGGGGGGGGCTTACAATGAGCAGTTCTTC. Translated, it gives CASNGLGGAYNEQFF. The chain employs TRBV27 and TRBJ2-1; D possibly corresponds to TRBD2 (7 bases). This CDR3 contains 15 residues. Trimming took off 7 bases at V and 4 bases at J, with 17 bases between the two ends. Germline V gene data show CDR1 as MNHEY and CDR2 as SMNVEV (reference sequence).